This TCR beta chain was observed in a study of T cell responses to AZD1222 COVID-19 vaccine. Points from the study as a whole: Spike as a whole was targeted by vaccine-associated CD4 TCRs, dominant at 160-218 and 743-854.

Timing groups of about 4 and about 12 weeks for second doses were pooled. In regard to this clone: Its antigen remains unidentified.

Using immunoSEQ multiplex PCR, the repertoire was profiled, and TCRdb retains in-frame clones only, with some absent. The sample contains some 74,000 clones, 85% to 90% of which appear only once. Germline CDR1 reads SGHRS; CDR2 reads YFSETQ. The CDR3 is 16 residues long. The V gene lost 2 bases and the J gene lost 7 bases, with 19 bases spanning the gap. The material was peripheral blood, obtained 28 days after the second AZD1222 dose. The chain recombines TRBV5-1 with TRBJ2-4, with D possibly matching TRBD2 (7 bases). The receptor was isolated from an adult who received the AZD1222 COVID-19 vaccine. The CDR3: CASSFYGGGGRNIQYF. CDR3 DNA: TGCGCCAGCAGCTTCTATGGGGGCGGGGGTCGGAACATTCAGTACTTC.